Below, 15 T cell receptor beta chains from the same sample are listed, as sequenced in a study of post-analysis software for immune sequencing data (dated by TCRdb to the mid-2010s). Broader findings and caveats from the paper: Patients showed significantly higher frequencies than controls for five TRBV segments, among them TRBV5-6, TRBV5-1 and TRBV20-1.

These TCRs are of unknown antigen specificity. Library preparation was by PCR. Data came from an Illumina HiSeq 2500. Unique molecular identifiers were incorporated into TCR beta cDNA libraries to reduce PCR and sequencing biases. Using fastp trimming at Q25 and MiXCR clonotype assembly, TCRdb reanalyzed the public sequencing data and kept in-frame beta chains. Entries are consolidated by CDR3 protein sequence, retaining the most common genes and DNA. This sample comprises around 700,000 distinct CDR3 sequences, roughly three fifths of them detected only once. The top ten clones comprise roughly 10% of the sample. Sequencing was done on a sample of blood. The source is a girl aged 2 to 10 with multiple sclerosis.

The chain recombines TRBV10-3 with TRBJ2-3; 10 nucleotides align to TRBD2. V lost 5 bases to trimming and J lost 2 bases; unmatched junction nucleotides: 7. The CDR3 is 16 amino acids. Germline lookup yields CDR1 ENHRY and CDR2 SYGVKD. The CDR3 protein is CAISLAGEPPTDTQYF. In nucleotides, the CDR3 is TGTGCCATCAGTCTAGCGGGGGAACCTCCCACAGATACGCAGTATTTT.

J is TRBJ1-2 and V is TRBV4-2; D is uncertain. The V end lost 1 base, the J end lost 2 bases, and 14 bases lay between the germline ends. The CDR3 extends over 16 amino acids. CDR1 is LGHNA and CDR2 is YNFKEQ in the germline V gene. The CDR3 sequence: CASSQAGGLNNYGYTF. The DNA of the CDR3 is TGTGCCAGCAGCCAAGCCGGAGGCCTCAACAACTATGGCTACACCTTC.

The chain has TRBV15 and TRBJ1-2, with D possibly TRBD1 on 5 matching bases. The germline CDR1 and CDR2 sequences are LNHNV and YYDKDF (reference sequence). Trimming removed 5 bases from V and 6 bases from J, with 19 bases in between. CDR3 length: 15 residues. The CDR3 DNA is TGTGCCACCAGCTCCCGAGGGCCCAGGGAAAATGGCTACACCTTC. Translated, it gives CATSSRGPRENGYTF. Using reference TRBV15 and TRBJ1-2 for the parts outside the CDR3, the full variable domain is DAMVIQNPRYQVTQFGKPVTLSCSQTLNHNVMYWYQQKSSQAPKLLFHYYDKDFNNEADTPDNFQSRRPNTSFCFLDIRSPGLGDTAMYLCATSSRGPRENGYTFGSGTRLTVV.

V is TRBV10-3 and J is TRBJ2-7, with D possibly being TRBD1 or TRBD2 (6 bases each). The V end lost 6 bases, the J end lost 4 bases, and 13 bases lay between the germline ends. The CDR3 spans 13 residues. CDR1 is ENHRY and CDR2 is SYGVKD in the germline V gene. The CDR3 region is CAIRGGTTYEQYF. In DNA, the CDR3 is TGTGCCATCAGGGGCGGGACAACTTACGAGCAGTACTTC.

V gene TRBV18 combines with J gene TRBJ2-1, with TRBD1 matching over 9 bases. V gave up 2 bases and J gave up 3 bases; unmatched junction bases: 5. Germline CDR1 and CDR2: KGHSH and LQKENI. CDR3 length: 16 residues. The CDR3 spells CASSPLRDRDYNEQFF. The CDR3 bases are TGTGCCAGCTCACCATTAAGGGACAGGGACTACAATGAGCAGTTCTTC.

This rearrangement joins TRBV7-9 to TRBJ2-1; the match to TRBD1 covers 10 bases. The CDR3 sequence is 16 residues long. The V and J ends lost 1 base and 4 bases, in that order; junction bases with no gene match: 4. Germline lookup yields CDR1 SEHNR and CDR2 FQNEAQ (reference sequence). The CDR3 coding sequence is TGTGCCAGCAGCTTAGTACGACAGGGGGCGTACAATGAGCAGTTCTTC. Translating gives CASSLVRQGAYNEQFF. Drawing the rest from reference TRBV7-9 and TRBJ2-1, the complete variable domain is DTGVSQNPRHKITKRGQNVTFRCDPISEHNRLYWYRQTLGQGPEFLTYFQNEAQLEKSRLLSDRFSAERPKGSFSTLEIQRTEQGDSAMYLCASSLVRQGAYNEQFFGPGTRLTVL.

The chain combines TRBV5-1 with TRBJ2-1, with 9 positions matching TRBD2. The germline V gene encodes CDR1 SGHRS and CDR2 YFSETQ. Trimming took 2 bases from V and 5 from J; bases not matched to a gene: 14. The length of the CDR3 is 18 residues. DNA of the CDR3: TGCGCCAGCAGCTTCTCAAAAACGGAGGGACTAGCAAACAATGAGCAGTTCTTC. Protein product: CASSFSKTEGLANNEQFF.

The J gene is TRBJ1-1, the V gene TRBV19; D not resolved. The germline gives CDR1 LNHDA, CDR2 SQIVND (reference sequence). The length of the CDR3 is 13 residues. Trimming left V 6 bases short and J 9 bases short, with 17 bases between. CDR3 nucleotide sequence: TGTGCCAGTAGCCGGGCAGCGTGGACTAAAGCTTTCTTT. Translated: CASSRAAWTKAFF. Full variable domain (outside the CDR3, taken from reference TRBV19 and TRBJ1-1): DGGITQSPKYLFRKEGQNVTLSCEQNLNHDAMYWYRQDPGQGLRLIYYSQIVNDFQKGDIAEGYSVSREKKESFPLTVTSAQKNPTAFYLCASSRAAWTKAFFGQGTRLTVV.

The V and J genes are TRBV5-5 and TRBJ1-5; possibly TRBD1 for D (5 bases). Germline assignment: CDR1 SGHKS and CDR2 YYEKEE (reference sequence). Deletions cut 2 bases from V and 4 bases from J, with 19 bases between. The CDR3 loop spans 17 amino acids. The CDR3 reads CASSLILGGYLNQPQHF. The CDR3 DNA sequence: TGTGCCAGCAGCTTAATTCTGGGGGGATATTTGAATCAGCCCCAGCATTTT.

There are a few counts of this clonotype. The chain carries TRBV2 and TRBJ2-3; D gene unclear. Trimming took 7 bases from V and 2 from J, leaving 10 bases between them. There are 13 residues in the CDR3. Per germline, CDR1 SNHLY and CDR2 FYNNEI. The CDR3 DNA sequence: TGTGCCAGCAACCAGGAACTCACAGATACGCAGTATTTT. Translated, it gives CASNQELTDTQYF.

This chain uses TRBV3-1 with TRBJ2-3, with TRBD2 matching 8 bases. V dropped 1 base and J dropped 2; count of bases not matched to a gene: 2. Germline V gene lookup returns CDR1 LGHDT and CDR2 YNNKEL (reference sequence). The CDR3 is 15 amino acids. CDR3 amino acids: CASSQGSGATDTQYF. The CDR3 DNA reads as TGTGCCAGCAGCCAAGGTAGCGGGGCCACAGATACGCAGTATTTT.

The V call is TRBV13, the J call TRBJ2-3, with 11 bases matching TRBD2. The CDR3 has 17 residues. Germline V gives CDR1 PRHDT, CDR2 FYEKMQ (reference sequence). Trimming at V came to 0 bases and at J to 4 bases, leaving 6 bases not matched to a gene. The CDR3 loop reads CASSLGFTSGGSDTQYF. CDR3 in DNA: TGTGCCAGCAGCTTAGGATTCACTAGCGGGGGATCAGATACGCAGTATTTT.

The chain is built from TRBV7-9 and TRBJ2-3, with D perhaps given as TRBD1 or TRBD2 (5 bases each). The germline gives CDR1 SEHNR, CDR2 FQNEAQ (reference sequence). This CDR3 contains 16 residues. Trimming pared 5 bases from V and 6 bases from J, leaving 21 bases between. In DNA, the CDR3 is TGTGCCAGCAGCCCCTCCCCCGGGACCCGGCGGGATACGCAGTATTTT. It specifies CASSPSPGTRRDTQYF.

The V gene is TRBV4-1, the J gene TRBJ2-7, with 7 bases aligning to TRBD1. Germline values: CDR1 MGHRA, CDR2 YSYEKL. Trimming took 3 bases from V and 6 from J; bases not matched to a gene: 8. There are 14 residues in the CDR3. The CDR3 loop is CASSHPDRVSEQYF. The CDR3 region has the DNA TGCGCCAGCAGCCATCCCGACAGGGTAAGCGAGCAGTACTTC.

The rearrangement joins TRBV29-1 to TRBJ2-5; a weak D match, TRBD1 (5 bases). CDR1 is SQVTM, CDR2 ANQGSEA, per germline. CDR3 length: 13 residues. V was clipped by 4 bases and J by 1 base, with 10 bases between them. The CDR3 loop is CSVAQDAQETQYF. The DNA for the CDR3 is TGCAGCGTTGCACAGGACGCCCAAGAGACCCAGTACTTC.